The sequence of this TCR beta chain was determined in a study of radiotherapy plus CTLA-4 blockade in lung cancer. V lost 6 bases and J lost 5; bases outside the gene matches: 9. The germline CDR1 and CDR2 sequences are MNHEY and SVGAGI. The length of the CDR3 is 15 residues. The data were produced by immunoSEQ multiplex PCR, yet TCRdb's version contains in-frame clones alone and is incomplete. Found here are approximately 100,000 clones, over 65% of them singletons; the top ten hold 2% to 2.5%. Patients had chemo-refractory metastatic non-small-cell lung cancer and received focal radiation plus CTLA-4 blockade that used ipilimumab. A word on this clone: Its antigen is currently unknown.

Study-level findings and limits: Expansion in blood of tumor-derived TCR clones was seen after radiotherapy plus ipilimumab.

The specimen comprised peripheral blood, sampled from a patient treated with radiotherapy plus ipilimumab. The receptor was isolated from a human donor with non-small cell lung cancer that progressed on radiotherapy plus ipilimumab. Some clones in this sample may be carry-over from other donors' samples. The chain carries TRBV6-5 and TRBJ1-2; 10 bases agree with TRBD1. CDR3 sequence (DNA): TGTGCCAGCAGCACTAGACAGGGGGCGCGGTATGGCTACACCTTC. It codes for CASSTRQGARYGYTF.